Following are 21 T cell receptor beta chains from one sample sequenced in a study of blood T cell repertoires in COVID-19. The method was immunoSEQ multiplex PCR; TCRdb's version includes in-frame clones alone and lacks a portion of them. Of about 120,000 clones listed, roughly 76% were seen once; the top ten hold more than 9%. Sequenced input: peripheral blood. These receptors originate from a human donor in a cohort sampled during active COVID-19.

The chain links TRBV7-9 to TRBJ2-1; possibly TRBD2 for D (5 bases). The CDR3 covers 16 residues. V was clipped by 0 bases and J by 7 bases, with 16 bases between them. CDR1 and CDR2 (germline): SEHNR, FQNEAQ (reference sequence). Here the CDR3 DNA reads TGTGCCAGCAGCTTAGCGCTGGCGGGCTCTGAGAATGAGCAGTTCTTC. This codes for CASSLALAGSENEQFF.

The sample holds a few counts of this clone. The V and J genes are TRBV12-3 or TRBV12-4 and TRBJ1-5, with D hard to call. This CDR3 is 12 amino acids long. The V gene lost 5 bases and the J gene lost 7 bases, with 9 bases spanning the gap. The CDR3 coding sequence is TGTGCCAGCAGTCCTAAGAACCAGCCCCAGCATTTT. Amino acids: CASSPKNQPQHF.

This clone is classed as medium-sized. This chain links TRBV19 with TRBJ1-5; possibly TRBD1 for D (5 bases). CDR1 and CDR2 from the germline V gene are LNHDA and SQIVND (reference sequence). With 6 bases removed from V and 6 bases from J, the gap between germline ends came to 15 bases. The CDR3 covers 14 residues. CDR3 protein: CASSHDSRPQPQHF. CDR3 coding DNA: TGTGCCAGTAGCCACGACAGTAGGCCTCAGCCCCAGCATTTT. Full variable domain (missing parts from reference TRBV19 and TRBJ1-5): DGGITQSPKYLFRKEGQNVTLSCEQNLNHDAMYWYRQDPGQGLRLIYYSQIVNDFQKGDIAEGYSVSREKKESFPLTVTSAQKNPTAFYLCASSHDSRPQPQHFGDGTRLSIL.

The J gene is TRBJ1-1, the V gene TRBV6-5; D is possibly TRBD1 (5 bases). The CDR3 runs to 13 residues. Germline CDR1 and CDR2: MNHEY and SVGAGI. Deletions cut 4 bases from V and 6 bases from J, with 12 bases between. The CDR3 DNA follows: TGTGCCAGCAGTTTCGAGGCGGGGGCTGAAGCTTTCTTT. Translated: CASSFEAGAEAFF.

J is TRBJ1-2 and V is TRBV30, with D unresolved. CDR3 length: 14 amino acids. Germline assignment: CDR1 GTSNPN and CDR2 SVGIG (reference sequence). Trimming stripped 0 bases from V and 7 bases from J, with 15 bases between. CDR3 nucleotides: TGTGCCTGGAGTGTACCCGAGGGTGTCAGTGGCTACACCTTC. Protein: CAWSVPEGVSGYTF.

A remark on this clone: A junction boundary mismatches the germline segment, possibly from a read error. This CDR3 is also generated by other DNA sequences in the sample. V and J are TRBV6-5 and TRBJ2-6, with a weak D call TRBD1 (6 bases). The CDR3 is made up of 16 amino acids. Germline loops: CDR1 MNHEY, CDR2 SVGAGI. CDR3 DNA sequence: TGTGCCAGCAGTTACTCGGGGGCAACTGGGGCCAACGTCTTGACTTTC. Amino acids: CASSYSGATGANVLTF.

This chain links TRBV27 with TRBJ1-2; 8 positions agree with TRBD1. In germline, CDR1 is MNHEY, CDR2 SMNVEV (reference sequence). Germline trimming cut 5 bases from V and 0 bases from J; bases unmatched to any gene: 8. The CDR3 runs to 16 residues. The CDR3 loop is CASSPTDRASNYGYTF. The CDR3 DNA reads TGTGCCAGCAGTCCGACGGACAGGGCCTCTAACTATGGCTACACCTTC.

This rearrangement joins TRBV6-4 to TRBJ1-6; possibly TRBD1 for D (6 bases). The CDR3 spans 15 residues. Germline CDR1 is MRHNA and CDR2 is SNTAGT. V lost 2 bases and J lost 7, with 12 bases in between. The CDR3 loop is CASSDGRGPNSPLHF. CDR3 nucleotides: TGTGCCAGCAGTGACGGCAGGGGCCCGAATTCACCCCTCCACTTT.

The genes are TRBV29-1 and TRBJ2-5, with 10 bases lining up with TRBD1. The CDR3 spans 12 residues. V lost 6 bases to trimming and J lost 5 bases; unmatched junction nucleotides: 3. CDR1 is SQVTM, CDR2 ANQGSEA, per germline. The CDR3 loop is CSVVGQGETQYF. CDR3 sequence (DNA): TGCAGCGTCGTGGGACAGGGGGAGACCCAGTACTTC.

The rearrangement uses TRBV6-5 and TRBJ1-5; 7 nucleotides match TRBD1. CDR1 and CDR2 from the germline V gene are MNHEY and SVGAGI. The CDR3 length is 15 residues. The trim removed 6 bases at V and 0 bases at J, leaving 5 bases unmatched. The CDR3 protein is CASRTGRNSNQPQHF. CDR3 coding DNA: TGTGCCAGCAGGACAGGGCGGAATAGCAATCAGCCCCAGCATTTT.

The rearrangement joins TRBV7-9 to TRBJ1-1, with D unresolved. V was trimmed by 5 bases and J by 0 bases, leaving 7 bases between them. The CDR3 length is 13 residues. The V gene's germline CDR1 is SEHNR and CDR2 FQNEAQ (reference sequence). The CDR3 sequence: CASSASMNTEAFF. In DNA form, the CDR3 reads TGTGCCAGCAGCGCGAGCATGAACACTGAAGCTTTCTTT.

This sequence joins TRBV7-2 and TRBJ1-5; the match to TRBD1 covers 8 bases. The CDR3 spans 13 residues. Germline V lookup: CDR1 SGHTA, CDR2 FQGNSA. The trim removed 6 bases at V and 7 bases at J, leaving 5 bases unmatched. The CDR3: CASSRTGSQPQHF. The CDR3 bases are TGTGCCAGCAGTCGGACAGGGTCACAGCCCCAGCATTTT.

The genes are TRBV4-2 and TRBJ2-3; TRBD1 might be the D (7 bases). The germline V gene has CDR1 LGHNA and CDR2 YNFKEQ. This CDR3 has 16 residues. Between the trimmed V and J ends, which lost 0 bases and 6 bases, there was a span of 16 bases. The CDR3 spells CASSQEARGRIDTQYF. CDR3 nucleotide sequence: TGTGCCAGCAGCCAAGAAGCCAGGGGGAGGATCGATACGCAGTATTTT.

V and J are TRBV6-2 or TRBV6-3 and TRBJ1-2; D is ambiguous. CDR1 and CDR2 from the germline V gene are MNHEY and SVGEGT. The CDR3 extends over 13 amino acids. Trimming took off 0 bases at V and 4 bases at J, with 6 bases between the two ends. Here the CDR3 DNA reads TGTGCCAGCAGTTACTCACCACTCTATGGCTACACCTTC. It yields the protein CASSYSPLYGYTF.

The V and J genes are TRBV14 and TRBJ2-1; 8 bases are a match to TRBD2. Germline V CDR1 and CDR2: SGHDN, FVKESK. This CDR3 spans 16 amino acids. V lost 2 bases, J lost 3 bases, and 6 bases stayed unmatched. In nucleotides, the CDR3 is TGTGCCAGCAGCCAAAATCGGGGGGGTTTCTACAATGAGCAGTTCTTC. This encodes CASSQNRGGFYNEQFF.

This clone was picked up one time. The CDR3 sequence is CASSLAQTSSETQYF. The CDR3 bases are TGTGCCAGCAGCTTAGCCCAGACTAGCTCAGAGACCCAGTACTTC. V gene TRBV7-2 combines with J gene TRBJ2-5, with 7 bases aligning to TRBD2. The CDR3 is 15 amino acids. V lost 0 bases, J lost 4 bases, and 5 bases stayed unmatched. Germline V gene data show CDR1 as SGHTA and CDR2 as FQGNSA.

V gene TRBV6-1 combines with J gene TRBJ2-7, with D perhaps TRBD1 (6 bases). Germline lookup yields CDR1 MNHNS and CDR2 SASEGT. This CDR3 contains 14 residues. V lost 1 base, J lost 2 bases, and 9 bases lay in between. CDR3 protein: CASSEVRTAYEQYF. The CDR3 nucleotides read TGTGCCAGCAGTGAAGTGAGGACAGCCTACGAGCAGTACTTC.

V usage is TRBV6-2 or TRBV6-3 and J usage is TRBJ1-2; D may be TRBD1 (5 bases). Trimming removed 5 bases from V and 10 bases from J, with 14 bases in between. The germline CDR1 and CDR2 sequences are MNHEY and SVGEGT. The CDR3 contains 12 residues. In DNA form, the CDR3 reads TGTGCCAGCAGTCCCCCGGGGCGGGACTACACCTTC. Protein: CASSPPGRDYTF.

This chain connects TRBV6-1 to TRBJ1-5, with TRBD1 identical over 11 bases. After removal of 4 bases from V and 2 bases from J, the junction contained 10 bases not matched to a gene. CDR3 length: 18 amino acids. Germline V gene data show CDR1 as MNHNS and CDR2 as SASEGT. The CDR3 region has the DNA TGTGCCAGCAGTGTAGGACAGGGGGCCACATCTGGCAATCAGCCCCAGCATTTT. This codes for CASSVGQGATSGNQPQHF.

The CDR3 region has the DNA TGTGCCAGCAGCTCTTCGACAGCGAACACTGAAGCTTTCTTT. It codes for CASSSSTANTEAFF. The J gene is TRBJ1-1, the V gene TRBV7-3; the D gene is possibly TRBD1 (5 bases). The CDR3 consists of 14 residues. Germline V gene data show CDR1 as SGHTA and CDR2 as FQGTGA. The ends were cut back, 4 bases at V and 1 base at J, with 10 bases in the middle.

J is TRBJ2-1 and V is TRBV4-3, with 11 bases that match TRBD1. CDR3 length: 14 amino acids. Trimming removed 5 bases from V and 8 bases from J; junction bases left unmatched: 5. Germline V gene sequence: CDR1 LGHNA, CDR2 YSLEER. CDR3 in DNA: TGCGCCAGCAGCTCAAGGACAGGGGGCGATGAGCAGTTCTTC. Amino acids: CASSSRTGGDEQFF.